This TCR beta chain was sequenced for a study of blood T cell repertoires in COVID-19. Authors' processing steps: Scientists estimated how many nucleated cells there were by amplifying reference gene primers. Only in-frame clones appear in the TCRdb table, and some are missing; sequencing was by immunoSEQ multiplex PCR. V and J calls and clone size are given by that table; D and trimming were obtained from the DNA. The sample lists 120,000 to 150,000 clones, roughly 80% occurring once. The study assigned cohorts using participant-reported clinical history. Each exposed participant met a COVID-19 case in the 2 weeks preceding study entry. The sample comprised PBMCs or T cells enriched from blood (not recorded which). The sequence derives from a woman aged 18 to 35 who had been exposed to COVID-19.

The CDR3 sequence is CASIGFGGQYF. The CDR3, as DNA: TGTGCCAGCATAGGGTTCGGAGGGCAGTACTTC. V usage is TRBV28 and J usage is TRBJ2-7, with D perhaps matching TRBD2 (5 bases). CDR1 and CDR2 (germline): MDHEN, SYDVKM. The V gene lost 7 bases and the J gene lost 9 bases, with 13 bases spanning the gap. The CDR3 runs 11 residues.